This T cell receptor (beta chain) originates from a study of T cell responses to AZD1222 COVID-19 vaccine. Findings of the study overall: With two AZD1222 doses given, Spike-specific TCR breadth and depth both rose. There were mostly white British donors and more females than males, and clonal diversity was possibly underestimated. Baseline testing showed seropositivity in only six AZD1222 recipients. CD4 TCRs linked to vaccination spanned spike, dominating at 160-218 and 743-854.

The V and J ends lost 2 bases and 5 bases, in that order; junction bases with no gene match: 5. The CDR3 is made up of 15 amino acids. Germline V gives CDR1 LGHDT, CDR2 YNNKEL (reference sequence). Clones were read by immunoSEQ multiplex PCR, and TCRdb kept only the in-frame ones, dropping some. The sample consists of 150,000 to 160,000 clones, about nine tenths of them appearing once. A note on this clone: Its antigen is not identified.

This specimen consisted of peripheral blood, obtained after recovery from COVID-19. The sequence was obtained from an adult who had recovered from COVID-19. The chain has TRBV3-1 (or the pseudogene TRBV3-2) and TRBJ2-1; 8 nucleotides line up with TRBD2. The CDR3 loop is CASSQSSGSHNEQFF. The CDR3 DNA sequence: TGTGCCAGCAGCCAATCTAGCGGGTCCCACAATGAGCAGTTCTTC.